This TCR beta chain emerged from a study of OX40 agonist ivuxolimab in advanced cancers. Study as a whole: Earlier treatment with anti-PD-1, anti-PD-L1 or anti-CTLA-4 was permitted, and 35% to 40% had received some.

Here immunoSEQ multiplex PCR was the method, and the copy in TCRdb shows in-frame clones only, minus some. The table records 45,000 to 55,000 clones, around nine tenths of them present only once. CDR1 SGHNT and CDR2 YYREEE come from the germline V gene (reference sequence). The CDR3 has 15 residues. The ends were cut back, 4 bases at V and 3 bases at J, with 11 bases in the middle. The sequencing used CD4+ or CD8+ T cells sorted from blood, collected in a trial of the OX40 agonist ivuxolimab. This clonotype was sampled from an adult with an advanced solid tumor such as melanoma, head and neck, liver or kidney cancer. The chain uses TRBV5-4 and TRBJ1-6; a possible D gene is TRBD1 (6 bases). The CDR3 DNA reads as TGTGCCAGCAGCACAGGGACCGACTATAATTCACCCCTCCACTTT. Translating it yields CASSTGTDYNSPLHF.